The 17 T cell receptor beta chains presented below share a single source sample, sequenced in a study of blood T cells in healthy people across ages. Combining a sample-barcoded 5' primer with a J-beta primer mix, a second PCR ran for roughly 6 to 12 cycles. TCRdb ran MiXCR on the 5' RACE reads and lists one entry per CDR3 protein. Of about 1 million distinct CDR3 sequences listed, 45% are singletons. The material sequenced was blood. The receptors shown here come from an older woman in good health.

The rearrangement uses TRBV10-3 and TRBJ1-1; possibly TRBD1 for D (6 bases). V lost 2 bases, J lost 6 bases, and 7 bases lay in between. The CDR3 has 12 amino acids. Germline assignment: CDR1 ENHRY and CDR2 SYGVKD. The chain's CDR3 is CAISEGGSEAFF. DNA of the CDR3: TGTGCCATCAGTGAGGGGGGCTCTGAAGCTTTCTTT.

The chain carries TRBV29-1 and TRBJ2-3; the match to TRBD2 covers 9 bases. Unmatched junction bases numbered 5, after V lost 6 bases and J lost 1 base. This CDR3 spans 14 amino acids. The germline V gene encodes CDR1 SQVTM and CDR2 ANQGSEA. CDR3 nucleotide sequence: TGCAGCGTCTTAGCGGGAGTGGGCACAGATACGCAGTATTTT. The encoded protein is CSVLAGVGTDTQYF.

This clonotype was recorded at least ten times. The rearrangement uses TRBV20-1 and TRBJ2-4; TRBD2 might be the D (6 bases). V was pared by 0 bases and J by 3 bases, with 15 bases between. The CDR3 runs 16 residues. CDR1 and CDR2 (germline): DFQATT, SNEGSKA (reference sequence). The CDR3 region has the DNA TGCAGTGCTAGAGATAGTAGCGGCGGGATCAAAAACATTCAGTACTTC. Encoded protein: CSARDSSGGIKNIQYF.

CDR3 sequence reads: CASSVGGTPTYEQYF. The CDR3 DNA reads TGTGCCAGCAGCGTAGGGGGGACCCCTACCTACGAGCAGTACTTC. V gene TRBV9 combines with J gene TRBJ2-7; D might be TRBD1 or TRBD2, each matching 5 bases. Trimming took 0 bases from V and 2 from J, leaving 12 bases between them. The length of the CDR3 is 15 residues. Germline CDR1 reads SGDLS; CDR2 reads YYNGEE.

This chain uses TRBV25-1 with TRBJ2-7; D is unclear. CDR1 is MGHDK, CDR2 SYGVNS, per germline. V was pared by 7 bases and J by 2 bases, with 12 bases between. The CDR3 spans 13 residues. CDR3 nucleotides: TGTGCCAGCACCCCAACCGAGACCTACGAGCAGTACTTC. Translation gives CASTPTETYEQYF.

V gene TRBV6-5 combines with J gene TRBJ1-1, with D unclear. This CDR3 is 16 amino acids long. Trimming took 0 bases from V and 1 from J, leaving 12 bases between them. The germline gives CDR1 MNHEY, CDR2 SVGAGI. The CDR3 DNA reads as TGTGCCAGCAGTTACTCCATCGTAGGGCGGAACACTGAAGCTTTCTTT. Encoded protein: CASSYSIVGRNTEAFF.

This clonotype was seen more than once but under ten times. The genes are TRBV7-2 and TRBJ1-2, with TRBD1 matching 9 bases. Germline V lookup: CDR1 SGHTA, CDR2 FQGNSA. The V and J ends lost 5 bases and 2 bases, in that order; junction bases with no gene match: 9. The CDR3 is 16 residues long. CDR3 sequence: CASSQGGTGRNYGYTF. As DNA, the CDR3 is TGTGCCAGCAGCCAGGGCGGGACAGGGCGGAACTATGGCTACACCTTC. The entire variable domain, with the rest obtained from reference TRBV7-2 and TRBJ1-2, is as follows: GAGVSQSPSNKVTEKGKDVELRCDPISGHTALYWYRQSLGQGLEFLIYFQGNSAPDKSGLPSDRFSAERTGGSVSTLTIQRTQQEDSAVYLCASSQGGTGRNYGYTFGSGTRLTVV.

The gene calls are TRBV9 and TRBJ2-1; the D gene is possibly TRBD2 (5 bases). Germline assignment: CDR1 SGDLS and CDR2 YYNGEE. CDR3 size: 10 residues. CDR3 DNA: TGTGAGGAGGCGTACAATGAGCAGTTCTTC. Its protein product is CEEAYNEQFF.

The V gene is TRBV11-2, the J gene TRBJ2-7; D gene uncertain. CDR3 size: 13 residues. V lost 5 bases and J lost 3, with 11 bases in between. Per germline, CDR1 SGHAT and CDR2 FQNNGV. CDR3 amino acids: CASSTGPFYEQYF. The CDR3 nucleotides read TGTGCCAGCAGCACCGGGCCCTTCTACGAGCAGTACTTC.

This clonotype was seen more than once but under ten times. This sequence joins TRBV20-1 and TRBJ2-7; 11 nucleotides agree with TRBD2. Germline V gene lookup returns CDR1 DFQATT and CDR2 SNEGSKA (reference sequence). This CDR3 comprises 14 residues. The ends lost 1 base at V and 5 bases at J; junction bases unmatched: 4. The DNA of the CDR3 is TGCAGTGCTAGAGTAGCGGGAGGGGGGAACGAGCAGTACTTC. This codes for CSARVAGGGNEQYF.

This clonotype appeared many times. The chain combines TRBV29-1 with TRBJ2-5, with TRBD1 matching over 8 bases. CDR3 length equals 13 residues. Germline values: CDR1 SQVTM, CDR2 ANQGSEA. V shed 8 bases and J 2 bases; nucleotides not matched to a gene: 7. The CDR3 DNA reads as TGCAGCCTTTTCGACAGGGGTCAAGAGACCCAGTACTTC. The encoded protein is CSLFDRGQETQYF.

The V call is TRBV20-1, the J call TRBJ1-4; D perhaps matches TRBD1 (6 bases). V was cut by 8 bases and J by 4 bases, with 14 bases left in between. This CDR3 has 13 amino acids. Germline CDR1 is DFQATT and CDR2 is SNEGSKA (reference sequence). This chain's CDR3 is CSPEGGLNEKLFF. CDR3 DNA: TGCAGTCCTGAGGGGGGCCTTAATGAAAAACTGTTTTTT.

The chain joins TRBV5-1 to TRBJ2-5; D is unclear. Trimming took 5 bases from V and 7 from J, leaving 12 bases between them. This CDR3 is 12 amino acids long. The germline V gene encodes CDR1 SGHRS and CDR2 YFSETQ. CDR3 nucleotides: TGCGCCAGCAGAGCAGACTGGGGGACCCAGTACTTC. Translated, it gives CASRADWGTQYF.

This clonotype was seen a few times. The chain carries TRBV7-6 and TRBJ2-7; 8 bases agree with TRBD1. CDR1 and CDR2 (germline): SGHVS, FNYEAQ. This CDR3 contains 14 residues. V gave up 2 bases and J gave up 6 bases; unmatched junction bases: 6. In DNA form, the CDR3 reads TGTGCCAGCAGCTTACGGACAGGGAACGGCGAGCAGTACTTC. It specifies CASSLRTGNGEQYF.

This clonotype was observed once. The rearrangement joins TRBV6-1 to TRBJ2-3; unclear D gene. Germline CDR1 reads MNHNS; CDR2 reads SASEGT. Trimming shortened V by 3 bases and J by 0 bases, and 7 bases separated the two germline ends. The CDR3 spans 14 residues. The CDR3 reads CASSDATSTDTQYF. CDR3 nucleotide sequence: TGTGCCAGCAGTGATGCCACTAGCACAGATACGCAGTATTTT.

This clonotype has a handful of counts. The V call is TRBV6-5, the J call TRBJ2-7; 7 nucleotides line up with TRBD1. CDR1 and CDR2 (germline): MNHEY, SVGAGI. CDR3 length: 15 residues. V shed 7 bases and J 3 bases; nucleotides not matched to a gene: 12. CDR3 nucleotides: TGTGCCAGCATGCTCCAGGACAGGACGAACTACGAGCAGTACTTC. The encoded protein is CASMLQDRTNYEQYF.

The chain uses TRBV5-5 and TRBJ1-4, with a possible D match to TRBD1 (6 bases). Germline values: CDR1 SGHKS, CDR2 YYEKEE (reference sequence). CDR3 length: 15 residues. V lost 4 bases and J lost 3, with 13 bases in between. The chain's CDR3 is CASSPGQLPNEKLFF. The CDR3 nucleotides are TGTGCCAGCAGCCCCGGACAGCTCCCTAATGAAAAACTGTTTTTT.